Listed here are 32 T cell receptor beta chains from one sample, sequenced in a study of shared clonotypes between healthy human individuals. Assay: immunoSEQ multiplex PCR; the TCRdb copy retains only in-frame clones and omits some. The data contain approximately 2.5 million clones, around 94% of them seen just once; the ten biggest clones take up more than 0.12%. The sample comprised naive CD4+ T cells sorted from blood. Described subset: CD45RA+ positively selected. The receptor source for this set is a man between 18 and 35 years old in good health.

As DNA, the CDR3 is TGTGCTAGTGGTTTAGGACTAGCGGGGAACAATGAGCAGTTCTTC. Protein sequence: CASGLGLAGNNEQFF. This chain connects TRBV12-5 to TRBJ2-1; TRBD2 matches 12 bases. The junction had 2 bases not matched to a gene; V was cut back by 3 bases and J by 5 bases. The CDR3 is 15 residues long. Germline V lookup: CDR1 LGHNT, CDR2 FRNRAP.

The chain has TRBV19 and TRBJ2-1; 12 bases agree with TRBD2. The CDR3 has 19 residues. From germline, CDR1 is LNHDA and CDR2 SQIVND (reference sequence). The trim removed 3 bases at V and 8 bases at J, leaving 17 bases unmatched. As DNA, the CDR3 is TGTGCCAGTAGTATGTCGGGGGCGGCTAGCGGGAGGGCCCTCCATGAGCAGTTCTTC. This sequence encodes CASSMSGAASGRALHEQFF.

The chain is built from TRBV6-6 and TRBJ1-1; TRBD1 is a possible D gene (5 bases). V was cut by 8 bases and J by 4 bases, with 20 bases left in between. Germline CDR1 MNHNY, CDR2 SVGAGI (reference sequence). The CDR3 totals 15 residues. The CDR3 DNA sequence: TGTGCCAGCGTTATTATGGGGGGAGTGGGCACTGAAGCTTTCTTT. Protein product: CASVIMGGVGTEAFF.

V gene TRBV19 combines with J gene TRBJ1-2, with TRBD1 matching 8 bases. Germline assignment: CDR1 LNHDA and CDR2 SQIVND (reference sequence). V was clipped by 5 bases and J by 2 bases; unmatched bases: 7. The CDR3 has 15 residues. The CDR3, as DNA: TGTGCCAGTAGTGCCCAGGGGGCAGGGAACTATGGCTACACCTTC. Translated, it gives CASSAQGAGNYGYTF.

This chain connects TRBV5-1 to TRBJ1-2; TRBD1 matches 8 bases. J was trimmed by 1 base and V by 4 bases; bases with no gene match: 9. This CDR3 comprises 16 residues. Germline CDR1 SGHRS, CDR2 YFSETQ. The CDR3 coding sequence is TGCGCCAGCAGCGCTAGCGGGACAGGAGGTAACTATGGCTACACCTTC. It is translated as CASSASGTGGNYGYTF.

CDR3 coding DNA: TGTGCCAGCTCACCGACCGGCGAGCAGTACTTC. This gives the protein CASSPTGEQYF. The rearrangement links TRBV18 to TRBJ2-7; no clear D gene. This CDR3 is built from 11 residues. Trimming took 3 bases from V and 6 from J, leaving 6 bases between them. Germline-derived CDR1 and CDR2 are KGHSH and LQKENI.

To note about this clone: Other DNA sequences of this sample code for an identical CDR3. CDR3: CASSLGDRNNSPLHF. Written as DNA, the CDR3 is TGCGCCAGCAGCTTGGGGGACCGAAATAATTCACCCCTCCACTTT. V and J are TRBV5-1 and TRBJ1-6; perhaps TRBD1 as D (5 bases). This CDR3 is built from 15 residues. Germline values: CDR1 SGHRS, CDR2 YFSETQ. The V and J ends lost 0 bases and 5 bases respectively, with 9 bases between them.

The chain employs TRBV6-5 and TRBJ1-2; no clear D gene. Trimming cost V 5 bases and J 8 bases, with 15 bases left between them. Germline values: CDR1 MNHEY, CDR2 SVGAGI. The CDR3 runs 13 residues. In nucleotides, the CDR3 is TGTGCCAGCAGTACCCCCTCGAGGCTCGGCTACACCTTC. It specifies CASSTPSRLGYTF.

The CDR3 nucleotides are TGTGCCAGCAGCTCACAGGGGGCAGGAACTAATGAAAAACTGTTTTTT. Translated, it gives CASSSQGAGTNEKLFF. This sequence joins TRBV28 and TRBJ1-4; 9 bases agree with TRBD1. CDR1 MDHEN and CDR2 SYDVKM come from the germline V gene. With 6 bases clipped from V and 1 base from J, the junction kept 6 bases outside the gene matches. This CDR3 is 16 amino acids long. The variable domain in full, with the rest retrieved from reference TRBV28 and TRBJ1-4, is DVKVTQSSRYLVKRTGEKVFLECVQDMDHENMFWYRQDPGLGLRLIYFSYDVKMKEKGDIPEGYSVSREKKERFSLILESASTNQTSMYLCASSSQGAGTNEKLFFGSGTQLSVL.

The chain combines TRBV10-3 with TRBJ1-2, with a tentative D call TRBD1 (6 bases). Trimming removed 1 base from V and 11 bases from J, with 11 bases in between. From germline, CDR1 is ENHRY and CDR2 SYGVKD. The CDR3 covers 12 residues. The DNA of the CDR3 is TGTGCCATCAGTGAGTGGACAGCGGCTTACACCTTC. Translated: CAISEWTAAYTF.

This chain uses TRBV6-6 with TRBJ1-2; D not resolved. Trimming cost V 6 bases and J 0 bases, with 14 bases left between them. The CDR3 consists of 15 residues. Germline V gene data show CDR1 as MNHNY and CDR2 as SVGAGI (reference sequence). DNA for the CDR3: TGTGCCAGCAGCTTAGGTGGGGTTACTAACTATGGCTACACCTTC. This codes for CASSLGGVTNYGYTF.

A note on this clone: The same CDR3 is also encoded by other DNA sequences in this sample. The rearrangement uses TRBV5-1 and TRBJ1-2, with D perhaps matching TRBD1 (5 bases). The CDR3 has 14 amino acids. Germline loops: CDR1 SGHRS, CDR2 YFSETQ. V lost 2 bases and J lost 4, with 12 bases in between. The CDR3, as DNA: TGCGCCAGCAGCTTATCAGGGCAAGGCTATGGCTACACCTTC. This gives the protein CASSLSGQGYGYTF.

This rearrangement joins TRBV6-1 to TRBJ1-5; the D is unclear. V gave up 1 base and J gave up 6 bases, with 7 bases separating them. The germline V gene encodes CDR1 MNHNS and CDR2 SASEGT. The CDR3 is made up of 13 amino acids. The chain's CDR3 is CASSEVAGQPQHF. The CDR3 DNA reads TGTGCCAGCAGTGAAGTGGCGGGTCAGCCCCAGCATTTT.

The V call is TRBV6-6, the J call TRBJ2-7, with 10 bases aligning to TRBD2. The J segment lost 7 bases and the V segment lost 6 bases, leaving 9 bases of the junction unmatched. CDR1 and CDR2 (germline): MNHNY, SVGAGI (reference sequence). There are 14 residues in the CDR3. Written as DNA, the CDR3 is TGTGCCAGCAGAATAGCGGGGGGACGCGTGGAGCAGTACTTC. It translates to CASRIAGGRVEQYF.

The chain recombines TRBV4-1 with TRBJ1-5, with 12 positions matching TRBD1. Trimming at V came to 4 bases and at J to 7 bases, leaving 8 bases not matched to a gene. This CDR3 region has 16 residues. The germline gives CDR1 MGHRA, CDR2 YSYEKL. The CDR3 region has the DNA TGCGCCAGCAGCCCATATCCGGGACAGGGGGCACAGCCCCAGCATTTT. As protein: CASSPYPGQGAQPQHF.

This chain connects TRBV10-2 to TRBJ2-1; 8 bases line up with TRBD1. The germline V gene has CDR1 WSHSY and CDR2 SAAADI. V lost 6 bases and J lost 6; bases outside the gene matches: 4. This CDR3 is 13 amino acids long. The CDR3 DNA is TGCGCCAGCAGCAAAGGGACAGGCAATGAGCAGTTCTTC. This encodes CASSKGTGNEQFF.

Note on this clone: Other nucleotide sequences in the sample specify the same CDR3. The genes are TRBV18 and TRBJ2-2; 15 bases map to TRBD2. The CDR3 length is 16 residues. In germline, CDR1 is KGHSH, CDR2 LQKENI. V lost 3 bases and J lost 4; bases outside the gene matches: 0. This CDR3 reads CASSPGLAGGTGELFF. The CDR3 nucleotides are TGTGCCAGCTCACCGGGACTAGCGGGAGGCACCGGGGAGCTGTTTTTT.

The chain couples TRBV6-1 to TRBJ2-2, with D uncertain. V was pared by 7 bases and J by 6 bases, with 12 bases between. The germline gives CDR1 MNHNS, CDR2 SASEGT. The CDR3 is 13 amino acids. CDR3 amino acids: CASNRLTPGELFF. The CDR3 DNA reads TGTGCCAGCAATCGACTCACCCCCGGGGAGCTGTTTTTT.

This rearrangement joins TRBV11-2 to TRBJ2-2; 9 bases are shared with TRBD1. The V gene's germline CDR1 is SGHAT and CDR2 FQNNGV. The CDR3 has 15 amino acids. Trimming cost V 2 bases and J 6 bases; bases outside gene matches: 4. The CDR3 nucleotides read TGTGCCAGCAGCTTAACAGGGGGCAAGCCCGGGGAGCTGTTTTTT. It encodes CASSLTGGKPGELFF. The full variable domain, completed using reference TRBV11-2 and TRBJ2-2, is EAGVAQSPRYKIIEKRQSVAFWCNPISGHATLYWYQQILGQGPKLLIQFQNNGVVDDSQLPKDRFSAERLKGVDSTLKIQPAKLEDSAVYLCASSLTGGKPGELFFGEGSRLTVL.

The chain employs TRBV27 and TRBJ2-7; the match to TRBD1 covers 10 bases. V shed 5 bases, J shed 2 bases, and the junction held 0 bases outside the gene matches. Looked up from germline, CDR1 is MNHEY and CDR2 is SMNVEV (reference sequence). The CDR3 contains 13 residues. The CDR3 region has the DNA TGTGCCAGCAGTGACAGGGGGCCCTACGAGCAGTACTTC. It translates to CASSDRGPYEQYF.

The chain carries TRBV6-6 and TRBJ2-3; either TRBD1 or TRBD2 may supply D (5 bases each). The CDR3 spans 16 residues. Trimming pared 6 bases from V and 4 bases from J, leaving 20 bases between. Germline assignment: CDR1 MNHNY and CDR2 SVGAGI (reference sequence). This CDR3 reads CASRPPRTKDSDTQYF. For the CDR3, the DNA is TGTGCCAGCAGACCTCCTAGGACAAAGGACTCAGATACGCAGTATTTT.

The chain joins TRBV30 to TRBJ1-1; possible D gene TRBD1, 6 bases. The CDR3 is made up of 13 amino acids. Between the trimmed V and J ends, which lost 5 bases and 4 bases, there was a span of 14 bases. The V gene's germline CDR1 is GTSNPN and CDR2 SVGIG (reference sequence). CDR3 protein: CAWASGVRTEAFF. In DNA form, the CDR3 reads TGTGCCTGGGCCTCAGGGGTTCGCACTGAAGCTTTCTTT.

This sequence joins TRBV7-9 and TRBJ2-2, with D perhaps TRBD1 (6 bases). CDR3 length: 14 amino acids. Between the trimmed V and J ends, which lost 5 bases and 1 base, there was a span of 8 bases. The germline CDR1 and CDR2 sequences are SEHNR and FQNEAQ (reference sequence). The CDR3 loop is CASSKDRNTGELFF. The CDR3 nucleotides read TGTGCCAGCAGCAAGGACAGGAACACCGGGGAGCTGTTTTTT.

Of note for this clone: The sample carries other DNA sequences with the same CDR3. The rearrangement links TRBV5-1 to TRBJ2-5; D unresolved. The V gene's germline CDR1 is SGHRS and CDR2 YFSETQ. V lost 0 bases and J lost 3, with 9 bases in between. CDR3 length equals 14 residues. The CDR3 coding sequence is TGCGCCAGCAGCTTGGCTGGCGGAAAAGAGACCCAGTACTTC. Translated: CASSLAGGKETQYF.

The gene calls are TRBV28 and TRBJ1-3; no firm D call. The germline gives CDR1 MDHEN, CDR2 SYDVKM. Trimming took 1 base from V and 0 from J, leaving 7 bases between them. The CDR3 contains 15 residues. The CDR3 spells CASSLSLRSGNTIYF. The CDR3 nucleotides read TGTGCCAGCAGTTTATCGTTACGCTCTGGAAACACCATATATTTT.

CDR3 sequence: CASSIGRLSNEKLFF. For the CDR3, the DNA is TGTGCCAGTAGTATCGGCAGACTAAGTAATGAAAAACTGTTTTTT. The chain recombines TRBV19 with TRBJ1-4; D gene ambiguous. The V and J ends lost 3 bases and 4 bases respectively, with 12 bases between them. Germline V gene data show CDR1 as LNHDA and CDR2 as SQIVND (reference sequence). The CDR3 sequence is 15 residues long.

For the CDR3, the DNA is TGTGCCAGCAGCTTAACTGGGAGAAACACCGGGGAGCTGTTTTTT. Its translation is CASSLTGRNTGELFF. V usage is TRBV7-2 and J usage is TRBJ2-2; D might be TRBD2 (5 bases). Germline assignment: CDR1 SGHTA and CDR2 FQGNSA. This CDR3 spans 15 amino acids. Trimming shortened V by 2 bases and J by 2 bases, and 9 bases separated the two germline ends. The whole variable domain, remainder taken from reference TRBV7-2 and TRBJ2-2, is GAGVSQSPSNKVTEKGKDVELRCDPISGHTALYWYRQSLGQGLEFLIYFQGNSAPDKSGLPSDRFSAERTGGSVSTLTIQRTQQEDSAVYLCASSLTGRNTGELFFGEGSRLTVL.

The genes are TRBV4-3 and TRBJ1-2, with unresolved D. The CDR3 extends over 15 amino acids. Germline V gene lookup returns CDR1 LGHNA and CDR2 YSLEER. V was shortened by 0 bases and J by 1 base, with 9 bases between the two germline ends. The CDR3 loop reads CASSQDMGNNYGYTF. CDR3 nucleotide sequence: TGCGCCAGCAGCCAAGATATGGGGAATAACTATGGCTACACCTTC.

The rearrangement links TRBV5-4 to TRBJ1-5, with D perhaps TRBD1 (6 bases). The V gene lost 4 bases and the J gene lost 6 bases, with 14 bases spanning the gap. Germline CDR1 and CDR2: SGHNT and YYREEE (reference sequence). The CDR3 totals 14 residues. The CDR3 reads CASSPGVEFQPQHF. The DNA of the CDR3 is TGTGCCAGCAGCCCAGGGGTTGAGTTTCAGCCCCAGCATTTT.

The chain combines TRBV27 with TRBJ1-1; 12 nucleotides line up with TRBD1. Germline V gene data show CDR1 as MNHEY and CDR2 as SMNVEV (reference sequence). J gave up 7 bases and V 4 bases, and 10 bases lay outside the gene matches. The CDR3 covers 16 residues. The CDR3, as DNA: TGTGCCAGCAGTTCCCTCCGGGACAGGGGGCGAGTTGAAGCTTTCTTT. The encoded protein is CASSSLRDRGRVEAFF.

This clone was counted at least ten times. CDR3 sequence: CATSRLGEQFF. CDR3 sequence (DNA): TGTGCCACCAGCAGATTGGGCGAGCAGTTCTTC. The V call is TRBV15, the J call TRBJ2-1; no clear D gene. The germline V and J ends were trimmed by 2 bases and 10 bases, with 6 bases remaining between them. Looked up from germline, CDR1 is LNHNV and CDR2 is YYDKDF (reference sequence). There are 11 residues in the CDR3.

For this clone: The same CDR3 also results from other DNA sequences found in this sample. The chain carries TRBV30 and TRBJ1-2; D is undetermined. In germline, CDR1 is GTSNPN, CDR2 SVGIG (reference sequence). The CDR3 runs 12 residues. V gave up 1 base and J gave up 0 bases, with 3 bases separating them. This CDR3 reads CAWSGTNYGYTF. The DNA for the CDR3 is TGTGCCTGGAGTGGAACTAACTATGGCTACACCTTC.